The T cell receptor beta chain under discussion was sequenced for a study of OX40 agonist ivuxolimab in advanced cancers. Study-wide context: Ivuxolimab, which targeted the costimulatory receptor OX40 (CD134), was an agonistic, fully human IgG2 monoclonal antibody. Partial responses were achieved by three dose-escalation patients, of whom one had hepatocellular carcinoma and two had cutaneous melanoma. Intravenous ivuxolimab was administered to patients every 2 weeks at six dose levels: 0.01, 0.1, 0.3, 1.5, 3 and 10 mg/kg. Patients were allowed to have had prior anti-PD-1, anti-PD-L1 or anti-CTLA-4 therapy, and roughly 40% of the dose-escalation patients had previously received checkpoint inhibitors. Among the 50 to 55 dose-escalation patients, around 20 had hepatocellular carcinoma, 15 or so melanoma, 9 renal cell carcinoma and 9 head and neck cancer. A male proportion of roughly 80% and a mean age of approximately 62 years, ranging from 23 to 79, were recorded for the dose-escalation cohort. The paper reports the monotherapy dose-escalation portion (N of about 56 patients) of the phase I ivuxolimab trial. The point of sequencing TCRbeta in the periphery was to test whether ivuxolimab changed TCR sequence diversity and drove clonal T-cell expansion. What the work shows at the level of the full study, not this receptor alone: Low levels of normalized T-cell clonal expansion were also shown by some nonresponding patients. At doses from 0.1 to 3.0 mg/kg, clonal expansion was seen in both CD4+ and CD8+ blood T cells between baseline and week 6. After ivuxolimab, more expanded clones were found on average in CD8+ T cells than in CD4+ T cells. In partial responders in the 0.1-3.0 mg/kg groups, normalized peripheral clonal expansion was found to be among the lowest, especially among CD8+ T cells. The antigen specificity of the peripheral T cells that underwent clonal expansion was not determined.

Genomic DNA was isolated from the sorted cells so that the TCRbeta CDR3 region could be sequenced. The immunoSEQ Assay was used to sequence the TCRbeta CDR3 regions. TCRdb took this table from immuneACCESS and kept in-frame rearrangements with V and J called. Such tables lack part of the clones; where checked against another copy, unresolved V genes explain under half of the gap, and the rest is unexplained. This sample is represented by almost 90,000 clones; approximately 91% of them were singletons. Of the sample, 0.71% falls within the top ten clones. The CDR3 measures 16 amino acids from cysteine to phenylalanine. Of the read, only the CDR3 DNA is kept; its 48 bases are in frame from base 1. For CDR1 and CDR2, the germline V gene lists LGHNA and YNFKEQ. Germline trimming amounts to 4 bases on V and 4 bases on J, with 9 as the count of junction bases outside the gene matches. Points on this clone: Its antigen remains unidentified. The sample holds no much larger clone one base away, and base qualities are not on file.

The trial excluded patients who had a history of autoimmune disease or were on systemic immunosuppression. Peripheral blood for TCR sequencing was collected from all dose cohorts at baseline, on cycle 4 day 1, and on cycle 7 day 1. The samples were taken from a phase I, first-in-human, multicenter, open-label dose-escalation trial of ivuxolimab. Adults with locally advanced or metastatic melanoma, renal cell carcinoma, hepatocellular carcinoma or head and neck squamous cell carcinoma were enrolled in the trial. Before TCR sequencing, CD4+ and CD8+ T cells were separately sorted from peripheral blood.

The chain links TRBV4-2 with TRBJ2-7, with 11 bases matching TRBD2. The input for sequencing was CD4+ or CD8+ T cells sorted from blood, taken in a trial of the OX40 agonist ivuxolimab. This TCR came from an adult with an advanced solid tumor such as melanoma, head and neck, liver or kidney cancer. The DNA sequence is as follows: TGTGCCAGCAGCCTATCGGGTCTAGCGGGGGGATACGAGCAGTACTTC. Its product reads: CASSLSGLAGGYEQYF.